This TCR beta chain was observed in a study of cytomegalovirus exposure and HLA in healthy donors. Study overall: The approximately 120 validation repertoires were produced on the same platform as the 650 or so repertoires of the first cohort. This was reported in a later analysis. Findings and caveats of the study: Under in vitro conditions, three CMV-associated chains were confirmed as specific for CMV antigens. High specificity and sensitivity for cytomegalovirus status were reported for the classifier. Cytomegalovirus association was listed for approximately 150 TCR beta chains.

The assay was immunoSEQ multiplex PCR, and TCRdb's table has in-frame clones only and misses some. The top ten clones hold 2% to 2.5% of a sample with 150,000 to 200,000 clones, around 88% of them seen once. To note about this clone: No antigen is known for it.

The sequencing input was PBMCs. The TCR sequence derives from a woman in her late teens or twenties in good health and CMV-seronegative.

This chain's CDR3 is CASSKREGGSGLYEQYF. CDR3 nucleotide sequence: TGTGCCAGCAGCAAGCGGGAGGGGGGGAGTGGGCTTTACGAGCAGTACTTC. The chain has TRBV13 and TRBJ2-7, with 10 nucleotides matching TRBD2. V was clipped by 5 bases and J by 4 bases; unmatched bases: 14. The CDR3 is made up of 17 amino acids. Germline V gene sequence: CDR1 PRHDT, CDR2 FYEKMQ (reference sequence).